This record concerns one T cell receptor beta chain sequence. The data are from a study of control samples from healthy donors and cancer patients. Using immunoSEQ multiplex PCR, the repertoire was profiled, and TCRdb retains in-frame clones only, with some absent. The sample yields about 63,000 clones, around 87% seen once. This CDR3 spans 13 amino acids. The V end lost 1 base, the J end lost 1 base, and 3 bases lay between the germline ends. CDR1 is SGHKS and CDR2 is YYEKEE in the germline V gene (reference sequence). The material sequenced was PBMCs. The sequence came from a woman aged 55-69 years with lung cancer. V gene TRBV5-5 combines with J gene TRBJ1-5; D remains ambiguous. The CDR3 region has the DNA TGTGCCAGCAGCTTGCGAAGCAATCAGCCCCAGCATTTT. Encoded protein: CASSLRSNQPQHF. The full variable domain, its missing parts supplied by reference TRBV5-5 and TRBJ1-5, is DAGVTQSPTHLIKTRGQQVTLRCSPISGHKSVSWYQQVLGQGPQFIFQYYEKEERGRGNFPDRFSARQFPNYSSELNVNALLLGDSALYLCASSLRSNQPQHFGDGTRLSIL.